The rows below give T cell receptor beta chains drawn from one sample of a study of blood T cell repertoires in COVID-19. Assay: immunoSEQ multiplex PCR; the TCRdb copy retains only in-frame clones and omits some. Among 210,000 or so clones listed, 83% were seen once. The material sequenced was PBMCs or T cells enriched from blood (not recorded which). The source of these receptors is a woman aged 50 to 60 who had been exposed to COVID-19. CDR3s include the opening cysteine and the closing phenylalanine or tryptophan. Fields, in order: J gene, V gene, D gene, clone size, CDR3 length, CDR3 DNA, CDR3 protein. The D gene is left open where the match is weak. Only some rows state a clone size, as once, few, many or a class for expanded clones.

>TRBJ2-3|TRBV10-1|TRBD2|.|15
TGCGCCAGCAAGGCCGCGGGGGGGCCAACAGATACGCAGTATTTT
CASKAAGGPTDTQYF
>TRBJ2-5|TRBV5-6|TRBD1|once|17
TGTGCCAGCAGCTCCACCGGGACAGGGATGTACCAAGAGACCCAGTACTTC
CASSSTGTGMYQETQYF
>TRBJ1-2|TRBV27|.|.|13
TGTGCCAGCAGTTCTGGCGGGGCCGATGGCTACACCTTC
CASSSGGADGYTF
>TRBJ2-3|TRBV11-2|.|.|16
TGTGCCAGCAGCTACCAGGCAGGGTCGATCGCAGATACGCAGTATTTT
CASSYQAGSIADTQYF
>TRBJ1-1|TRBV5-1|TRBD1|.|15
TGCGCCAGCAGCGCTGCCGGGACAGGGAACACTGAAGCTTTCTTT
CASSAAGTGNTEAFF
>TRBJ2-3|TRBV11-2|.|once|12
TGTGCCAGCAGTACTGTGACAGATACGCAGTATTTT
CASSTVTDTQYF
>TRBJ1-1|TRBV30|.|.|14
TGTGCCTGGAGTGGGGCAGCTCGGAACACTGAAGCTTTCTTT
CAWSGAARNTEAFF
>TRBJ1-1|TRBV2|.|.|12
TGTGCCATCGTACCGGGGCCCAGGGGAGCTTTCTTT
CAIVPGPRGAFF
>TRBJ2-2|TRBV7-9|TRBD2|few|17
TGTGCCAGCAGCTCCGGGACTAGCGGGATGGGAACCGGGGAGCTGTTTTTT
CASSSGTSGMGTGELFF
>TRBJ1-3|TRBV12-3/TRBV12-4|TRBD1|.|13
TGTGCCAGCAGTCCGACAGGGTGGAGCACCATATATTTT
CASSPTGWSTIYF
>TRBJ1-1|TRBV27|.|.|14
TGTGCCAGCAGTCCCGATTGGAGGAACACTGAAGCTTTCTTT
CASSPDWRNTEAFF
>TRBJ2-3|TRBV5-5|TRBD1|.|16
TGTGCCAGCAGGCCTAACCCGGGACAGGGGACAGATACGCAGTATTTT
CASRPNPGQGTDTQYF
>TRBJ2-3|TRBV5-1|TRBD2|once|15
TGCGCCAGCAGCTTGGCGGGACTACCAACAGATACGCAGTATTTT
CASSLAGLPTDTQYF
>TRBJ2-3|TRBV19|TRBD2|.|15
TGTGCCAGTAGTATAGCTAGCGGGGGGACAGATACGCAGTATTTT
CASSIASGGTDTQYF
>TRBJ1-3|TRBV9|TRBD1|.|16
TGTGCCAGCAGCGTGAGACAGGGGTTAGAAGGAAACACCATATATTTT
CASSVRQGLEGNTIYF
>TRBJ1-1|TRBV11-3|TRBD1|.|12
TGTGCCAGCAGCTTCGGACAGGGGGAAGCTTTCTTT
CASSFGQGEAFF
>TRBJ1-3|TRBV3-1/TRBV3-2|.|.|14
TGTGCCAGCAGCCAACAGGCGGGGGGAAACACCATATATTTT
CASSQQAGGNTIYF
>TRBJ2-7|TRBV5-1|TRBD2|.|16
TGCGCCAGCAGCGCGGGACTAGCGGGGCCCACCTACGAGCAGTACTTC
CASSAGLAGPTYEQYF
>TRBJ1-1|TRBV21-1|.|.|16
TGTGCCAGCAGCAAAGGGGGAGGCCATATGGGGACTGAAGCTTTCTTT
CASSKGGGHMGTEAFF
>TRBJ1-5|TRBV5-5|.|.|15
TGTGCCAGCAGCTTGCAGGGATGGGGCAATCAGCCCCAGCATTTT
CASSLQGWGNQPQHF
>TRBJ1-2|TRBV2|TRBD1|.|17
TGTGCCAGCTCAAGGAGGGACAGGGGGAAAGCTAACTATGGCTACACCTTC
CASSRRDRGKANYGYTF
>TRBJ2-5|TRBV7-2|TRBD2|.|16
TGTGCCAGCAGCTTAGGTAGCGGGGGTAGACAAGAGACCCAGTACTTC
CASSLGSGGRQETQYF
>TRBJ1-3|TRBV5-5|TRBD1|.|18
TGTGCCAGCAGCTTGCTCTCGGGACAGGGAAACTCTGGAAACACCATATATTTT
CASSLLSGQGNSGNTIYF
>TRBJ2-2|TRBV12-5|TRBD1|.|18
TGTGCTAGTGGTTTGGTACGCTCCCCGACAGGGACCCCCGGGGAGCTGTTTTTT
CASGLVRSPTGTPGELFF
>TRBJ2-2|TRBV12-5|TRBD1|few|16
TGTGCTAGTGGTTTGTCTCAGGGGGCGGTGACCGGGGAGCTGTTTTTT
CASGLSQGAVTGELFF
>TRBJ2-3|TRBV25-1|.|.|17
TGTGCCAGCAGTAAAAACAGGGCTGTGGAAGGCACAGATACGCAGTATTTT
CASSKNRAVEGTDTQYF
>TRBJ1-1|TRBV6-2/TRBV6-3|.|.|14
TGTGCCAGCAGTTACTCGCCCGGGAACACTGAAGCTTTCTTT
CASSYSPGNTEAFF
>TRBJ1-2|TRBV5-6|TRBD1|.|16
TGTGCCAGCAGCCTGGGCGGGACAGGAGGGAGCTATGGCTACACCTTC
CASSLGGTGGSYGYTF
>TRBJ1-2|TRBV30|TRBD1|.|13
TGTGCCTGTTCGGGACAGGAGGACTATGGCTACACCTTC
CACSGQEDYGYTF
>TRBJ1-1|TRBV5-1|TRBD1|.|12
TGCGCCAGCAGCTTAGGGACAGGGGAGGCTTTCTTT
CASSLGTGEAFF
>TRBJ1-6|TRBV6-1|.|few|13
TGTGCCAGCAGTGAATCAGGGCATTCACCCCTCCACTTT
CASSESGHSPLHF
>TRBJ2-5|TRBV5-1|.|.|11
TGCGCCAGCAGCTTCGGGGGGACCCAGTACTTC
CASSFGGTQYF
>TRBJ2-1|TRBV3-1/TRBV3-2|.|once|15
TGTGCCAGCAGCCAAGACGGGGGAAACTACAATGAGCAGTTCTTC
CASSQDGGNYNEQFF
>TRBJ1-1|TRBV6-5|.|.|13
TGTGCCAGCAGGCCAACAGGGCCTAGCGAAGCTTTCTTT
CASRPTGPSEAFF
>TRBJ1-3|TRBV25-1|.|.|16
TGTGCCAGCAGTGGCCTCAGGGGAAGTTCTGGAAACACCATATATTTT
CASSGLRGSSGNTIYF
>TRBJ1-1|TRBV5-8|.|.|12
TGTGCCAGCAGCTTACTGGGAGGTGAAGCTTTCTTT
CASSLLGGEAFF
>TRBJ1-6|TRBV5-1|TRBD1|.|15
TGCGCCAGCAGCTTGACGGCAGGGGGTAATTCACCCCTCCACTTT
CASSLTAGGNSPLHF
>TRBJ1-1|TRBV2|.|.|15
TGTGCCAGCAGTGAGATTGCAGGGGAGACATCAGAAGCTTTCTTT
CASSEIAGETSEAFF
>TRBJ2-7|TRBV27|TRBD1|.|14
TGTGCCAGCAGAGACACCGGGACAGCCTACGAGCAGTACTTC
CASRDTGTAYEQYF
>TRBJ2-7|TRBV7-9|TRBD2|few|14
TGTGCCAGCAGCCCTAGGACTAGTGGCTACGAGCAGTACTTC
CASSPRTSGYEQYF
>TRBJ2-5|TRBV11-2|TRBD2|.|15
TGTGCCAGCAGCTTAGAGATCCTGGGGGGGGAGACCCAGTACTTC
CASSLEILGGETQYF
>TRBJ2-7|TRBV5-1|TRBD1|.|13
TGCGCCAGCAGCCCACAGGGGGATTGGGAGCAGTACTTC
CASSPQGDWEQYF
>TRBJ2-1|TRBV9|TRBD2|.|15
TGTGCCAGCAGCGTAGATACTAGCGGGGGTAATGAGCAGTTCTTC
CASSVDTSGGNEQFF
>TRBJ2-3|TRBV10-3|.|.|12
TGTGCCATCGCCCTCGGGGGAGATACGCAGTATTTT
CAIALGGDTQYF